One sample yielded the 32 T cell receptor beta chains listed below, sequenced in a study of CD8 T cell repertoires and HIV-1 epitope variants. These receptors' targets are unknown. Sequencing was performed with immunoSEQ multiplex PCR; in TCRdb, only in-frame clones are kept and a portion is missing. The sample consists of about 5,000 clones, over 65% of them appearing once. The sequencing input was cultured CD8+ T cells derived from PBMCs. These receptors were collected from a male donor with HIV.

The rearrangement uses TRBV2 and TRBJ1-6; D is unclear. V was shortened by 2 bases and J by 13 bases, with 9 bases between the two germline ends. The CDR3 is 12 amino acids. Per the germline V gene, CDR1 is SNHLY and CDR2 is FYNNEI. The CDR3 here is CASSENPDPLHF. The DNA of the CDR3 is TGTGCCAGCAGTGAAAACCCCGATCCCCTCCACTTT.

This chain's CDR3 is CASSTGQYPHTDTQYF. DNA for the CDR3: TGTGCCAGCAGCACGGGCCAATATCCCCACACAGATACGCAGTATTTT. The gene calls are TRBV9 and TRBJ2-3; D is uncertain. Germline V gene lookup returns CDR1 SGDLS and CDR2 YYNGEE. The V gene lost 4 bases and the J gene lost 2 bases, with 17 bases spanning the gap. The CDR3 consists of 16 residues. The entire variable domain, with the rest obtained from reference TRBV9 and TRBJ2-3, is as follows: DSGVTQTPKHLITATGQRVTLRCSPRSGDLSVYWYQQSLDQGLQFLIQYYNGEERAKGNILERFSAQQFPDLHSELNLSSLELGDSALYFCASSTGQYPHTDTQYFGPGTRLTVL.

The table lists this clone with a few counts. The rearrangement links TRBV28 to TRBJ2-2; TRBD1 is a possible D gene (5 bases). Per germline, CDR1 MDHEN and CDR2 SYDVKM. CDR3 length: 14 residues. V was trimmed by 2 bases and J by 6 bases, leaving 10 bases between them. DNA of the CDR3: TGTGCCAGCAGTTTAGGAATGGGGCCCGGGGAGCTGTTTTTT. It translates to CASSLGMGPGELFF.

The chain employs TRBV6-4 and TRBJ2-3; 8 bases agree with TRBD2. The CDR3 contains 16 residues. J gave up 0 bases and V 0 bases, and 2 bases lay outside the gene matches. Per the germline V gene, CDR1 is MRHNA and CDR2 is SNTAGT. CDR3 nucleotide sequence: TGTGCCAGCAGTGACTCGACGGGGGGGAGCACAGATACGCAGTATTTT. It translates to CASSDSTGGSTDTQYF.

The chain links TRBV29-1 to TRBJ2-1; 8 bases map to TRBD2. The CDR3 covers 15 residues. Germline loops: CDR1 SQVTM, CDR2 ANQGSEA. With V trimmed by 4 bases and J by 4 bases, 9 bases remained unmatched. This CDR3 is CSVAAGELTYNEQFF. DNA for the CDR3: TGCAGCGTTGCAGCGGGAGAACTCACTTACAATGAGCAGTTCTTC.

The chain links TRBV5-4 to TRBJ2-3; D remains unclear. From germline, CDR1 is SGHNT and CDR2 YYREEE (reference sequence). With 4 bases removed from V and 0 bases from J, the gap between germline ends came to 18 bases. The CDR3 has 17 residues. The CDR3 sequence is CASSPTPDQSSTDTQYF. DNA of the CDR3: TGTGCCAGCAGCCCCACCCCCGACCAATCGAGCACAGATACGCAGTATTTT. Variable domain in full (rest from reference TRBV5-4 and TRBJ2-3): ETGVTQSPTHLIKTRGQQVTLRCSSQSGHNTVSWYQQALGQGPQFIFQYYREEENGRGNFPPRFSGLQFPNYSSELNVNALELDDSALYLCASSPTPDQSSTDTQYFGPGTRLTVL.

V is TRBV20-1 and J is TRBJ1-2, with no clear D. This CDR3 spans 10 amino acids. Germline assignment: CDR1 DFQATT and CDR2 SNEGSKA (reference sequence). Trimming shortened V by 0 bases and J by 6 bases, and 2 bases separated the two germline ends. CDR3 coding DNA: TGCAGTGCTAGAGACAATGGCTACACCTTC. As protein: CSARDNGYTF.

This clone was seen more than once but under ten times. The rearrangement joins TRBV7-6 to TRBJ2-2; no firm D call. CDR3 length: 15 residues. CDR1 SGHVS and CDR2 FNYEAQ come from the germline V gene. Trimming cost V 3 bases and J 7 bases, with 15 bases left between them. The CDR3 is CASSFYSFENGELFF. CDR3 DNA: TGTGCCAGCAGCTTCTACTCATTTGAGAACGGGGAGCTGTTTTTT.

In regard to this clone: One end of the junction varies from germline; a read error may be responsible. The gene calls are TRBV6-5 and TRBJ2-7; TRBD2 matches at 8 bases. From germline, CDR1 is MNHEY and CDR2 SVGAGI. This CDR3 comprises 14 residues. The CDR3 protein is CAGSYSTSAYEQYF. The CDR3 DNA reads TGTGCCGGCAGTTACTCGACTAGCGCCTACGAGCAGTACTTC.

This clone has only one observation. The chain joins TRBV7-9 to TRBJ2-3, with TRBD1 matching 7 bases. Germline CDR1 and CDR2: SEHNR and FQNEAQ (reference sequence). After removal of 5 bases from V and 6 bases from J, the junction contained 14 bases not matched to a gene. This CDR3 is 16 amino acids long. The CDR3 is CASSSTRQGIVDTQYF. CDR3 coding DNA: TGTGCCAGCAGCAGTACTCGACAGGGTATCGTTGATACGCAGTATTTT.

The chain links TRBV29-1 to TRBJ2-5, with 8 bases fitting TRBD1. The last part of the DNA fits TRBJ2-7 better; the J call may be wrong. The CDR3 consists of 11 residues. CDR1 SQVTM and CDR2 ANQGSEA come from the germline V gene. The DNA of the CDR3 is TGCAGCGCACAACAGGGGGGCGAGCAGTACTTC. Translating gives CSAQQGGEQYF.

J is TRBJ2-5 and V is TRBV28; D not certain. V was cut by 5 bases and J by 4 bases, with 14 bases left in between. This CDR3 comprises 14 residues. Looked up from germline, CDR1 is MDHEN and CDR2 is SYDVKM. CDR3 region: CASSGETFVETQYF. Here the CDR3 DNA reads TGTGCCAGCAGTGGAGAAACGTTCGTAGAGACCCAGTACTTC.

This rearrangement joins TRBV28 to TRBJ2-5; 11 nucleotides agree with TRBD1. The J call may be mistaken, given a closer DNA end match to TRBJ2-7. This CDR3 is built from 14 residues. In germline, CDR1 is MDHEN, CDR2 SYDVKM. Here the CDR3 DNA reads TGTGCCAGCAGTTGGGGGACAGGGGGGTCCGAGCAGTACTTC. It is translated as CASSWGTGGSEQYF.

The J gene is TRBJ2-3, the V gene TRBV7-8, with D tentatively TRBD2 (7 bases). Germline-derived CDR1 and CDR2 are SGHVS and FQNEAQ. This CDR3 comprises 17 residues. V was trimmed by 5 bases and J by 4 bases, leaving 22 bases between them. The DNA for the CDR3 is TGTGCCAGCAGCCCCGATTATGGGGGGGCGTTCGCAGATACGCAGTATTTT. Translation: CASSPDYGGAFADTQYF.

The chain links TRBV5-1 to TRBJ2-7, with 13 positions matching TRBD2. V was pared by 1 base and J by 2 bases, with 9 bases of the junction left unmatched. Germline lookup yields CDR1 SGHRS and CDR2 YFSETQ. The CDR3 sequence is 18 residues long. CDR3 sequence (DNA): TGCGCCAGCAGCTTGTTGGGGACTAGCGGGATCCAGACCTACGAGCAGTACTTC. Its translation is CASSLLGTSGIQTYEQYF.

The chain uses TRBV5-6 and TRBJ2-7; a weak D match, TRBD1 (5 bases). The germline V gene encodes CDR1 SGHDT and CDR2 YYEEEE. Trimming shortened V by 0 bases and J by 3 bases, and 13 bases separated the two germline ends. The CDR3 is made up of 15 amino acids. The CDR3: CASSLGQSTIYEQYF. DNA for the CDR3: TGTGCCAGCAGCTTGGGACAGAGTACTATCTACGAGCAGTACTTC.

V usage is TRBV5-1 and J usage is TRBJ2-1, with TRBD1 matching over 11 bases. This CDR3 is 17 amino acids long. Unmatched junction bases numbered 5, after V lost 0 bases and J lost 3 bases. Germline lookup yields CDR1 SGHRS and CDR2 YFSETQ. CDR3 protein: CASSLGSGTGGYNEQFF. The CDR3 coding sequence is TGCGCCAGCAGCTTGGGTTCCGGGACAGGGGGCTACAATGAGCAGTTCTTC.

The chain combines TRBV19 with TRBJ2-1; either TRBD1 or TRBD2 may supply D (5 bases each). V was pared by 5 bases and J by 4 bases, with 18 bases between. The CDR3 is made up of 16 amino acids. Germline CDR1 and CDR2: LNHDA and SQIVND (reference sequence). CDR3: CASSAAWGGRYNEQFF. CDR3 DNA sequence: TGTGCCAGTAGTGCAGCCTGGGGCGGGCGTTACAATGAGCAGTTCTTC.

This chain links TRBV11-3 with TRBJ2-3; D is undetermined. Germline V lookup: CDR1 SGHNT, CDR2 YENEEA. The V end lost 4 bases, the J end lost 6 bases, and 11 bases lay between the germline ends. CDR3 length: 13 residues. DNA for the CDR3: TGTGCCAGCAGCTCCGACCGTTTCGATACGCAGTATTTT. It specifies CASSSDRFDTQYF.

This clone was observed once. The chain is built from TRBV9 and TRBJ2-5; the match to TRBD1 covers 7 bases. Germline V gene data show CDR1 as SGDLS and CDR2 as YYNGEE. V dropped 0 bases and J dropped 1; count of bases not matched to a gene: 3. This CDR3 contains 15 residues. The CDR3 DNA sequence: TGTGCCAGCAGCGTAGAGGGGGCAGGCCAAGAGACCCAGTACTTC. This gives the protein CASSVEGAGQETQYF. Complete variable domain (other parts from reference TRBV9 and TRBJ2-5): DSGVTQTPKHLITATGQRVTLRCSPRSGDLSVYWYQQSLDQGLQFLIQYYNGEERAKGNILERFSAQQFPDLHSELNLSSLELGDSALYFCASSVEGAGQETQYFGPGTRLLVL.

V usage is TRBV6-1 and J usage is TRBJ2-7; 9 nucleotides match TRBD2. The V gene end was trimmed by 3 bases and the J gene end by 6 bases; junction bases not matched to a gene: 9. The CDR3 runs 15 residues. From germline, CDR1 is MNHNS and CDR2 SASEGT. CDR3 bases: TGTGCCAGCAGTGAGCCCTATAGCGGGAGAAGCGAGCAGTACTTC. Translation: CASSEPYSGRSEQYF.

V is TRBV9 and J is TRBJ2-1; 14 bases agree with TRBD2. The V gene's germline CDR1 is SGDLS and CDR2 YYNGEE. CDR3 length: 17 amino acids. J was trimmed by 4 bases and V by 0 bases; bases with no gene match: 3. CDR3 in DNA: TGTGCCAGCAGCGTAGAGGGACTAGCGGGGGAATACAATGAGCAGTTCTTC. Encoded protein: CASSVEGLAGEYNEQFF.

The chain's CDR3 is CASSSGTGGFGDNEQFF. In nucleotides, the CDR3 is TGTGCCAGCAGTTCCGGGACAGGGGGCTTCGGGGACAATGAGCAGTTCTTC. The V call is TRBV28, the J call TRBJ2-1; TRBD1 aligns across 12 bases. The CDR3 runs to 17 residues. Looked up from germline, CDR1 is MDHEN and CDR2 is SYDVKM. After removal of 4 bases from V and 5 bases from J, the junction contained 9 bases not matched to a gene.

The chain recombines TRBV4-2 with TRBJ2-1; TRBD1 agrees at 9 bases. Germline V lookup: CDR1 LGHNA, CDR2 YNFKEQ. Trimming took 4 bases from V and 6 from J; bases not matched to a gene: 4. CDR3 length: 14 amino acids. CDR3 bases: TGTGCCAGCAGCCCCGGGACAGGGATCAATGAGCAGTTCTTC. This encodes CASSPGTGINEQFF.

The chain joins TRBV11-2 to TRBJ1-1, with D uncertain. The CDR3 loop spans 11 amino acids. V was pared by 1 base and J by 4 bases, with 1 base between. Looked up from germline, CDR1 is SGHAT and CDR2 is FQNNGV. In DNA form, the CDR3 reads TGTGCCAGCAGCTTAGTCACTGAAGCTTTCTTT. Translated, it gives CASSLVTEAFF.

On this clone itself: The junction departs from the called germline gene at one end, perhaps through a read error. The chain combines TRBV7-8 with TRBJ2-3; D gene ambiguous. CDR3 length: 13 amino acids. Per germline, CDR1 SGHVS and CDR2 FQNEAQ. The CDR3 is CASSTIGTDTQYF. The DNA of the CDR3 is TGTGCCAGCAGCACCATTGGCACGGATACGCAGTATTTT.

This sequence joins TRBV10-2 and TRBJ1-2; possible D gene TRBD1, 5 bases. The V gene's germline CDR1 is WSHSY and CDR2 SAAADI. Between the trimmed V and J ends, which lost 2 bases and 0 bases, there was a span of 13 bases. The CDR3 covers 16 residues. CDR3 bases: TGCGCCAGCAGTGAGGACCGGGGCCGAGCTAACTATGGCTACACCTTC. It is translated as CASSEDRGRANYGYTF.

The chain recombines TRBV10-3 with TRBJ1-1, with no clear D. CDR1 ENHRY and CDR2 SYGVKD come from the germline V gene. Trimming removed 2 bases at V and 0 bases at J, with 4 bases between. CDR3 length equals 13 residues. CDR3 nucleotides: TGTGCCATCAGTGAGGGGTTGAACACTGAAGCTTTCTTT. It specifies CAISEGLNTEAFF.

The gene calls are TRBV5-4 and TRBJ2-3, with D possibly TRBD2 on 6 matching bases. Per germline, CDR1 SGHNT and CDR2 YYREEE (reference sequence). This CDR3 region has 14 residues. The V and J ends lost 1 base and 4 bases respectively, with 10 bases between them. The CDR3 DNA follows: TGTGCCAGCAGCTTGAGCGGGTGGGCAGATACGCAGTATTTT. It is translated as CASSLSGWADTQYF. Full variable domain (outside the CDR3, taken from reference TRBV5-4 and TRBJ2-3): ETGVTQSPTHLIKTRGQQVTLRCSSQSGHNTVSWYQQALGQGPQFIFQYYREEENGRGNFPPRFSGLQFPNYSSELNVNALELDDSALYLCASSLSGWADTQYFGPGTRLTVL.

The chain links TRBV7-9 to TRBJ2-7; D possibly corresponds to TRBD1 (6 bases). CDR1 is SEHNR and CDR2 is FQNEAQ in the germline V gene (reference sequence). This CDR3 contains 13 residues. Trimming removed 3 bases at V and 5 bases at J, with 11 bases between. As DNA, the CDR3 is TGTGCCAGCAGCTTCGCAGGGGCCGACGAGCAGTACTTC. Translation gives CASSFAGADEQYF.

The chain uses TRBV11-2 and TRBJ2-7, with TRBD1 identical over 7 bases. The V and J ends lost 3 bases and 7 bases, in that order; junction bases with no gene match: 9. The CDR3 loop spans 14 amino acids. Per germline, CDR1 SGHAT and CDR2 FQNNGV. The CDR3 DNA reads as TGTGCCAGCAGCTTGGGACAGTACCTTCGTGAGCAGTACTTC. Translated, it gives CASSLGQYLREQYF.

CDR3: CASSIAGGNTEAFF. As DNA, the CDR3 is TGTGCCAGTAGTATAGCCGGGGGGAACACTGAAGCTTTCTTT. The V and J genes are TRBV19 and TRBJ1-1, with D maybe TRBD1 (5 bases). Germline loops: CDR1 LNHDA, CDR2 SQIVND (reference sequence). This CDR3 region has 14 residues. Trimming stripped 1 base from V and 1 base from J, with 7 bases between. Full variable domain (rest looked up from reference TRBV19 and TRBJ1-1): DGGITQSPKYLFRKEGQNVTLSCEQNLNHDAMYWYRQDPGQGLRLIYYSQIVNDFQKGDIAEGYSVSREKKESFPLTVTSAQKNPTAFYLCASSIAGGNTEAFFGQGTRLTVV.